The clone carrying this TCR beta chain was observed at least ten times. Its cognate antigen is unknown. This sample is drawn from a study of T cells after yellow fever vaccination. Study-level points and caveats: Faster peaking, at day 5 versus 15, marked a secondary response that was weaker. Within FACS-sorted repertoires, abundant clonotypes contaminating from the bulk population could be present.

CDR1 is MDHEN and CDR2 is SYDVKM in the germline V gene. This CDR3 contains 13 residues. Trimming removed 0 bases from V and 6 bases from J, with 8 bases in between. Each CDR3 protein gets one entry after TCRdb re-called the 5' RACE reads with MiXCR. The table shows about 340,000 distinct CDR3 sequences, with approximately 9% occurring only once. The rearrangement joins TRBV28 to TRBJ1-2; D might be TRBD1 (5 bases). The sample here was PBMCs, taken on the day of the first yellow fever vaccination. The clonotype originates from a man aged 18 to 30 who received the YFV17D yellow fever vaccine. The CDR3 sequence: CASSLWQGDGYTF. CDR3 DNA sequence: TGTGCCAGCAGTTTATGGCAGGGAGATGGCTACACCTTC.